One and the same sample provided the 5 T cell receptor beta chains below, sequenced in a study of shared clonotypes between healthy human individuals. Clones were read by immunoSEQ multiplex PCR, and TCRdb kept only the in-frame ones, dropping some. Found here are approximately 500,000 clones, more than 65% of them singletons; the top ten hold 10% to 15%. Sequenced sample: PBMCs. The origin of the receptors is a middle-aged woman in good health. Some clones in this sample may be carry-over from other donors' samples.

This clone has a single count. This likely reflects a read error, since a far larger clone is one base away. Here the CDR3 DNA reads TGTGCCTGGAGTCAGGGGCCCAATGAGCAGCTCTTC. This sequence encodes CAWSQGPNEQLF. The genes are TRBV30 and TRBJ2-1; TRBD1 is a possible D gene (6 bases). CDR1 and CDR2 (germline): GTSNPN, SVGIG (reference sequence). This CDR3 has 12 amino acids.

This clone came up once. The chain uses TRBV25-1 and TRBJ2-2; 10 positions agree with TRBD1. V was pared by 8 bases and J by 6 bases, with 9 bases of the junction left unmatched. Germline V gene data show CDR1 as MGHDK and CDR2 as SYGVNS. This CDR3 has 15 residues. Written as DNA, the CDR3 is TGTGCCAGCCGTGGGGGGACAGGGGTGGCCGGGGAGCTGTTTTTT. Protein sequence: CASRGGTGVAGELFF.

J is TRBJ1-4 and V is TRBV28; D gene unclear. CDR1 MDHEN and CDR2 SYDVKM come from the germline V gene. The V end was cut by 7 bases, the J end by 5 bases, with 14 bases between. The CDR3 runs to 14 residues. The CDR3 loop is CASTTFAGNEKLFF. The CDR3 DNA sequence: TGTGCCAGCACGACGTTCGCGGGAAATGAAAAACTGTTTTTT.

The rearrangement uses TRBV15 and TRBJ2-3; D is possibly TRBD1 or TRBD2 (5 bases each). Trimming removed 1 base from V and 6 bases from J, with 17 bases in between. The CDR3 runs to 16 residues. Germline V gene data show CDR1 as LNHNV and CDR2 as YYDKDF (reference sequence). Here the CDR3 reads CATSRVKGPPGDTQYF. For the CDR3, the DNA is TGTGCCACCAGCAGAGTTAAGGGACCGCCTGGGGATACGCAGTATTTT.

By share of the sample, this clone is medium-sized. This CDR3 reads CASSGAGGSETQYF. DNA of the CDR3: TGTGCCAGCAGTGGAGCGGGAGGATCAGAGACCCAGTACTTC. V is TRBV6-1 and J is TRBJ2-5; 9 bases fit TRBD2. Germline trimming cut 4 bases from V and 4 bases from J; bases unmatched to any gene: 4. The CDR3 length is 14 residues. From germline, CDR1 is MNHNS and CDR2 SASEGT.